The source of this TCR beta chain is a study of early T cells in non-severe SARS-CoV-2 infection. Tagging with unique molecular identifiers was applied to individual cDNA molecules. Each CDR3 protein is one row after TCRdb ran MiXCR on the 5' RACE reads. The sample lists about 72,000 distinct CDR3 sequences; around 9.1% were seen once. The CDR3 is 14 residues long. V shed 4 bases and J shed 8 bases, with 15 bases lying between them. Germline V lookup: CDR1 SGHRS, CDR2 YFSETQ. This clonotype has ten or more counts. This chain joins TRBV5-1 and TRBJ1-4; D possibly corresponds to TRBD1 (6 bases). This TCR came from an adult who was a healthcare worker with PCR-confirmed SARS-CoV-2 infection or an uninfected control (not recorded which). This material consisted of whole blood, taken at baseline. CDR3 in amino acids: CASSLAGQGEKLFF. CDR3 bases: TGCGCCAGCAGCCTAGCCGGGCAGGGGGAAAAACTGTTTTTT.